Each of the 17 T cell receptor beta chains below was sequenced from the same sample in a study of long-term antiretroviral therapy in people with HIV. Assay version v3.0 of immunoSEQ was used, and it was run at survey level. The method was immunoSEQ multiplex PCR; TCRdb's version includes in-frame clones alone and lacks a portion of them. The sample includes some 19,000 clones, around 78% of them seen just once. This material consisted of unsorted PBMCs, taken 2.2 years after starting antiretroviral therapy. These receptors were collected from a man in his fifties or sixties with HIV.

The chain uses TRBV13 and TRBJ2-1; 12 bases are a match to TRBD2. Looked up from germline, CDR1 is PRHDT and CDR2 is FYEKMQ (reference sequence). The J segment lost 7 bases and the V segment lost 2 bases, leaving 15 bases of the junction unmatched. The CDR3 extends over 19 amino acids. The CDR3 sequence is CASSLQALLAGGPGNEQFF. The CDR3 DNA follows: TGTGCCAGCAGCTTACAGGCGCTTCTAGCGGGAGGGCCTGGGAATGAGCAGTTCTTC.

This chain links TRBV5-1 with TRBJ2-7; D is unclear. V dropped 0 bases and J dropped 3 bases, with 10 bases sitting between them. This CDR3 has 14 amino acids. CDR1 and CDR2 (germline): SGHRS, YFSETQ. CDR3 nucleotide sequence: TGCGCCAGCAGCTTGGAGGCTCAATACTACGAGCAGTACTTC. Its protein is CASSLEAQYYEQYF.

This clone turned up a few times. The chain joins TRBV7-2 to TRBJ1-4; D is unresolved. Germline V lookup: CDR1 SGHTA, CDR2 FQGNSA. The CDR3 loop spans 13 amino acids. V lost 2 bases to trimming and J lost 5 bases, with 6 bases between them. DNA for the CDR3: TGTGCCAGCAGCTTAAACAGAAATGAAAAACTGTTTTTT. Its protein product is CASSLNRNEKLFF.

The rearrangement links TRBV5-1 to TRBJ1-1; 11 positions match TRBD1. The V segment lost 8 bases and the J segment 1 base; nucleotides outside the gene matches: 19. Germline loops: CDR1 SGHRS, CDR2 YFSETQ. The CDR3 consists of 19 residues. The CDR3 loop is CASSSRTGGAFGSNTEAFF. The CDR3 DNA sequence: TGCGCCAGTAGTTCGAGGACAGGGGGCGCATTCGGGTCGAACACTGAAGCTTTCTTT.

The gene calls are TRBV28 and TRBJ1-5; possibly TRBD1 for D (5 bases). The germline V and J ends were trimmed by 6 bases and 4 bases, with 16 bases remaining between them. The V gene's germline CDR1 is MDHEN and CDR2 SYDVKM. The CDR3 has 15 residues. The CDR3 bases are TGTGCCAGCAGAAGTGGGGGAATTGGTAATCAGCCCCAGCATTTT. It is translated as CASRSGGIGNQPQHF. The whole variable domain, remainder taken from reference TRBV28 and TRBJ1-5, is DVKVTQSSRYLVKRTGEKVFLECVQDMDHENMFWYRQDPGLGLRLIYFSYDVKMKEKGDIPEGYSVSREKKERFSLILESASTNQTSMYLCASRSGGIGNQPQHFGDGTRLSIL.

The J gene is TRBJ1-1, the V gene TRBV19, with 7 bases matching TRBD1. The CDR3 runs 14 residues. Germline V gene lookup returns CDR1 LNHDA and CDR2 SQIVND (reference sequence). Trimming took 6 bases from V and 0 from J; bases not matched to a gene: 4. The CDR3 is CASRKTGMNTEAFF. The DNA of the CDR3 is TGTGCCAGTAGAAAGACAGGGATGAACACTGAAGCTTTCTTT.

The genes are TRBV4-3 and TRBJ1-1, with D unresolved. This CDR3 has 12 amino acids. Germline lookup yields CDR1 LGHNA and CDR2 YSLEER. Trimming removed 4 bases at V and 1 base at J, with 4 bases between. The DNA of the CDR3 is TGCGCCAGCAGCCGGCAGAACACTGAAGCTTTCTTT. It yields the protein CASSRQNTEAFF.

This clone was picked up one time. V usage is TRBV9 and J usage is TRBJ1-3; the D is unclear. This CDR3 has 15 amino acids. Germline V gene lookup returns CDR1 SGDLS and CDR2 YYNGEE. The V and J ends lost 5 bases and 4 bases respectively, with 16 bases between them. The CDR3 coding sequence is TGTGCCAGCAGTCTAGCGGCTCATAGGGGAAACACCATATATTTT. This codes for CASSLAAHRGNTIYF.

J is TRBJ2-2 and V is TRBV5-1; 9 bases align to TRBD1. CDR1 SGHRS and CDR2 YFSETQ come from the germline V gene. This CDR3 is 16 amino acids long. With V trimmed by 3 bases and J by 4 bases, 7 bases remained unmatched. This CDR3 reads CASSYTGGAGTGELFF. Here the CDR3 DNA reads TGCGCCAGCAGCTACACAGGGGGCGCCGGCACCGGGGAGCTGTTTTTT.

This sequence joins TRBV10-3 and TRBJ2-3, with 10 bases fitting TRBD2. The CDR3 has 14 residues. The V and J ends lost 11 bases and 3 bases, in that order; junction bases with no gene match: 8. Germline CDR1 ENHRY, CDR2 SYGVKD. CDR3 loop: CAVRASGSTDTQYF. The CDR3 DNA sequence: TGTGCCGTCCGAGCTAGCGGGAGTACAGATACGCAGTATTTT.

The V call is TRBV6-5, the J call TRBJ2-7, with D possibly matching TRBD2 (5 bases). V was trimmed by 6 bases and J by 5 bases, leaving 14 bases between them. The germline V gene has CDR1 MNHEY and CDR2 SVGAGI. This CDR3 is built from 13 residues. The CDR3 here is CASSSGVRHEQYF. The CDR3 nucleotides are TGTGCCAGCAGCTCCGGGGTCAGGCACGAGCAGTACTTC.

The chain links TRBV6-1 to TRBJ1-5, with D perhaps TRBD1 (5 bases). This CDR3 has 15 residues. CDR1 and CDR2 (germline): MNHNS, SASEGT. The V gene lost 7 bases and the J gene lost 0 bases, with 13 bases spanning the gap. The CDR3, as DNA: TGTGCCAGCACTCTGGGGGGGTATAGCAATCAGCCCCAGCATTTT. It encodes CASTLGGYSNQPQHF.

J is TRBJ2-7 and V is TRBV6-5; D remains ambiguous. The CDR3 has 13 amino acids. Germline CDR1 reads MNHEY; CDR2 reads SVGAGI. V was trimmed by 6 bases and J by 3 bases, leaving 12 bases between them. CDR3: CASSPRNNYEQYF. CDR3 sequence (DNA): TGTGCCAGCAGCCCCCGGAACAACTACGAGCAGTACTTC.

J is TRBJ1-6 and V is TRBV27; TRBD1 matches at 12 bases. The CDR3 runs to 18 residues. Losses at the gene ends were 0 bases for V and 7 bases for J; bases not matched to a gene: 7. CDR1 is MNHEY and CDR2 is SMNVEV in the germline V gene (reference sequence). CDR3 sequence reads: CASSLSGTGGAYNSPLHF. In DNA, the CDR3 is TGTGCCAGCAGTTTATCCGGGACAGGGGGCGCTTACAATTCACCCCTCCACTTT.

This clone is a singleton in its sample. V and J are TRBV29-1 and TRBJ1-6; D may be TRBD1 (6 bases). The CDR3 loop spans 11 amino acids. Between the trimmed V and J ends, which lost 6 bases and 10 bases, there was a span of 10 bases. CDR1 and CDR2 from the germline V gene are SQVTM and ANQGSEA. This chain's CDR3 is CSVQGNSPLHF. Written as DNA, the CDR3 is TGCAGCGTACAGGGAAACTCACCCCTCCACTTT.

This chain links TRBV28 with TRBJ2-3, with no clear D. The ends were cut back, 2 bases at V and 0 bases at J, with 3 bases in the middle. Germline values: CDR1 MDHEN, CDR2 SYDVKM. The CDR3 has 13 residues. CDR3 bases: TGTGCCAGCAGTTTAGGGAGCACAGATACGCAGTATTTT. Encoded protein: CASSLGSTDTQYF.

This chain connects TRBV28 to TRBJ1-1; D remains unclear. CDR1 and CDR2 (germline): MDHEN, SYDVKM. This CDR3 region has 17 residues. V gave up 5 bases and J gave up 0 bases, with 19 bases separating them. For the CDR3, the DNA is TGTGCCAGCAGTCCCGGATGGCTTGGCATCATGAACACTGAAGCTTTCTTT. This encodes CASSPGWLGIMNTEAFF.